This TCR beta chain was obtained from a study of early T cells in non-severe SARS-CoV-2 infection. TCRdb called the 5' RACE reads again in MiXCR, with one record for every CDR3 protein. The sample has more than 90,000 distinct CDR3 sequences; approximately 13% are singletons. This clonotype was detected ten times or more. Trimming stripped 1 base from V and 5 bases from J, with 11 bases between. Germline-derived CDR1 and CDR2 are SQVTM and ANQGSEA. The CDR3 loop spans 13 amino acids. The receptor was derived from an adult who was a healthcare worker with PCR-confirmed SARS-CoV-2 infection or an uninfected control (not recorded which). The sample comprised whole blood. The chain is built from TRBV29-1 and TRBJ2-5; tentatively, D is TRBD2 (5 bases). The CDR3 coding sequence is TGCAGCGTTGAAGTAGGAGTAGCGGAGACCCAGTACTTC. It encodes CSVEVGVAETQYF.